Listed below are T cell receptor beta chains from one sample, sequenced in a study of shared clonotypes between healthy human individuals. The data were produced by immunoSEQ multiplex PCR, yet TCRdb's version contains in-frame clones alone and is incomplete. The table has roughly 2,000,000 clones, about 94% seen once. The sequencing sample was made of naive CD8+ T cells sorted from blood. The receptors come from a man between 18 and 29 years old in good health. CDR3s include the opening cysteine and the closing phenylalanine or tryptophan. A D gene is named only where the DNA matches it firmly. The size of a clone is reported for some rows only, either as once, few or many, or as a class for expanded clones.

d_call	v_call	clone_size	j_call	cdr3_aa	cdr3_nt
.	TRBV7-8	.	TRBJ2-1	CASSSGGGGEQFF	TGTGCCAGCAGCTCCGGGGGAGGGGGTGAGCAGTTCTTC
.	TRBV7-8	.	TRBJ2-2	CAYRDNTGELFF	TGTGCCTATAGGGATAACACCGGGGAGCTGTTTTTT
.	TRBV7-9	.	TRBJ2-7	CASSLVGGLPPNSYEQYF	TGTGCCAGCAGCTTAGTGGGGGGCCTACCGCCAAACTCCTACGAGCAGTACTTC
.	TRBV11-2	once	TRBJ2-1	CASRRTNEQFF	TGTGCCAGCAGGCGAACGAATGAGCAGTTCTTC
.	TRBV13	.	TRBJ2-1	CASNPGPPTHEQFF	TGTGCCAGCAACCCGGGACCACCGACCCATGAGCAGTTCTTC
TRBD2	TRBV7-9	.	TRBJ2-7	CASSLALAGSSYEQYF	TGTGCCAGCAGCTTAGCCCTAGCGGGGAGCTCCTACGAGCAGTACTTC
.	TRBV19	.	TRBJ2-2	CASSPTVGELFF	TGTGCCAGTAGTCCGACGGTAGGGGAGCTGTTTTTT
.	TRBV27	.	TRBJ1-6	CASSRQGFSYNSPLHF	TGTGCCAGCTCCCGCCAAGGGTTCTCCTATAATTCACCCCTCCACTTT
TRBD1	TRBV9	.	TRBJ2-1	CASSATGGADGNEQFF	TGTGCCAGCAGCGCCACAGGGGGCGCGGACGGCAATGAGCAGTTCTTC
.	TRBV7-9	once	TRBJ2-5	CASSLVGIGSALTQYF	TGTGCCAGCAGCTTAGTCGGGATCGGGAGTGCCTTAACCCAGTACTTC